This TCR beta chain appears in the sequencing data of a study of technical replicates of blood from a handful of donors. A single count supports this clone. Data came from immunoSEQ multiplex PCR; TCRdb stores just in-frame clones and leaves some out. In the table there are under 95,000 clones, roughly 90% of which are singletons. CDR3 length: 15 residues. Losses at the gene ends were 5 bases for V and 3 bases for J; bases not matched to a gene: 5. Germline values: CDR1 SGHTA, CDR2 FQGNSA. Sequenced: T cells isolated from PBMCs. The receptor was derived from a human donor in good health. The chain carries TRBV7-2 and TRBJ2-7; 12 bases agree with TRBD2. CDR3 region: CASSPPSGRVYEQYF. The CDR3 nucleotides read TGTGCCAGCAGCCCCCCTAGCGGGAGGGTCTACGAGCAGTACTTC.